Presented here are 10 T cell receptor beta chains from one specimen sequenced in a study of PD-1 blockade in classical Hodgkin lymphoma. Generated by immunoSEQ multiplex PCR, the TCRdb table keeps only in-frame clones and is missing some. Among 14,000 or so clones listed, about 83% were seen once. After autologous stem cell transplantation all patients relapsed, and prior brentuximab vedotin exposure differed between cohorts. The starting material was peripheral blood mononuclear cells (PBMCs), obtained at baseline. All receptors come from a human donor with classical Hodgkin lymphoma.

This rearrangement joins TRBV5-1 to TRBJ1-5; 7 bases agree with TRBD1. V lost 0 bases, J lost 5 bases, and 8 bases stayed unmatched. Germline CDR1 and CDR2: SGHRS and YFSETQ. The CDR3 length is 16 residues. CDR3 sequence (DNA): TGCGCCAGCAGCTTGGGCCCAGACAGGGTGGATCAGCCCCAGCATTTT. The encoded protein is CASSLGPDRVDQPQHF. Filled out from reference TRBV5-1 and TRBJ1-5, the complete variable domain reads KAGVTQTPRYLIKTRGQQVTLSCSPISGHRSVSWYQQTPGQGLQFLFEYFSETQRNKGNFPGRFSGRQFSNSRSEMNVSTLELGDSALYLCASSLGPDRVDQPQHFGDGTRLSIL.

The chain combines TRBV5-4 with TRBJ1-2; possibly TRBD1 for D (6 bases). Germline loops: CDR1 SGHNT, CDR2 YYREEE (reference sequence). This CDR3 region has 13 residues. Trimming took 4 bases from V and 4 from J, leaving 11 bases between them. For the CDR3, the DNA is TGTGCCAGCAGCGCACAGGGATCCTATGGCTACACCTTC. This gives the protein CASSAQGSYGYTF. Looking up the rest from reference TRBV5-4 and TRBJ1-2 gives the full variable domain: ETGVTQSPTHLIKTRGQQVTLRCSSQSGHNTVSWYQQALGQGPQFIFQYYREEENGRGNFPPRFSGLQFPNYSSELNVNALELDDSALYLCASSAQGSYGYTFGSGTRLTVV.

The chain is built from TRBV6-5 and TRBJ1-2; D is unclear. This CDR3 spans 14 amino acids. The germline V and J ends were trimmed by 0 bases and 3 bases, with 8 bases remaining between them. From germline, CDR1 is MNHEY and CDR2 SVGAGI. In nucleotides, the CDR3 is TGTGCCAGCAGTTACTCGCCAGAGGACTATGGCTACACCTTC. Its translation: CASSYSPEDYGYTF.

The chain combines TRBV14 with TRBJ2-7, with 7 bases matching TRBD1. Germline-derived CDR1 and CDR2 are SGHDN and FVKESK. The CDR3 length is 13 residues. The V gene end was trimmed by 0 bases and the J gene end by 8 bases; junction bases not matched to a gene: 4. CDR3 bases: TGTGCCAGCAGCCAAGAAGACAGGGCCCAGCAGTACTTC. This sequence encodes CASSQEDRAQQYF.

The V gene is TRBV6-5, the J gene TRBJ2-7; 9 bases agree with TRBD1. The CDR3 extends over 15 amino acids. J was trimmed by 5 bases and V by 2 bases; bases with no gene match: 7. The V gene's germline CDR1 is MNHEY and CDR2 SVGAGI. DNA for the CDR3: TGTGCCAGCAGTTACACAGGACAGGGGAACAACGAGCAGTACTTC. Protein: CASSYTGQGNNEQYF.

This chain uses TRBV7-2 with TRBJ1-5; no reliable D call. CDR3 length: 16 amino acids. V gave up 8 bases and J gave up 1 base, with 18 bases separating them. Per the germline V gene, CDR1 is SGHTA and CDR2 is FQGNSA. Here the CDR3 reads CASGKPAGSSNQPQHF. As DNA, the CDR3 is TGTGCCAGCGGCAAACCGGCGGGCAGCAGCAATCAGCCCCAGCATTTT.

CDR3 sequence reads: CASSGFDEQFF. DNA for the CDR3: TGTGCCAGCAGCGGGTTCGATGAGCAGTTCTTC. The chain couples TRBV7-8 to TRBJ2-1; D unresolved. The ends were cut back, 5 bases at V and 8 bases at J, with 7 bases in the middle. Looked up from germline, CDR1 is SGHVS and CDR2 is FQNEAQ. The CDR3 totals 11 residues.

This clone was observed a single time. The chain employs TRBV4-3 and TRBJ2-7; perhaps TRBD2 as D (6 bases). The V gene's germline CDR1 is LGHNA and CDR2 YSLEER. This CDR3 spans 16 amino acids. V lost 1 base to trimming and J lost 3 bases, with 16 bases between them. CDR3 sequence: CASSQGGGASLYEQYF. DNA of the CDR3: TGCGCCAGCAGCCAAGGTGGCGGGGCATCCCTCTACGAGCAGTACTTC.

The J gene is TRBJ2-1, the V gene TRBV7-8; 9 bases align to TRBD1. Trimming took 4 bases from V and 7 from J; bases not matched to a gene: 8. Germline-derived CDR1 and CDR2 are SGHVS and FQNEAQ. There are 15 residues in the CDR3. Here the CDR3 DNA reads TGTGCCAGCAGCTCGACGGGACAGGGCCGGAATGAGCAGTTCTTC. This sequence encodes CASSSTGQGRNEQFF.

The chain couples TRBV6-5 to TRBJ1-3, with TRBD1 as a possible D gene (5 bases). Trimming cost V 6 bases and J 0 bases, with 9 bases left between them. The germline CDR1 and CDR2 sequences are MNHEY and SVGAGI. The CDR3 is 14 amino acids. The CDR3 region has the DNA TGTGCCAGCAGCCGGGACGGCTCTGGAAACACCATATATTTT. This sequence encodes CASSRDGSGNTIYF.